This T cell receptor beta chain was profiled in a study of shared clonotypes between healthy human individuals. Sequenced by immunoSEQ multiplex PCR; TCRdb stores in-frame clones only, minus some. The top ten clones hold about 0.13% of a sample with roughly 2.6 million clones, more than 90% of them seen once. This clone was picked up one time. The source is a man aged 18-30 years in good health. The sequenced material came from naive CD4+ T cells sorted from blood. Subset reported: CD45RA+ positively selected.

As DNA, the CDR3 is TGTGCCACCAGCAAGCTCACAGATACGCAGTATTTT. Residues: CATSKLTDTQYF. The V and J genes are TRBV15 and TRBJ2-3; D is unclear. The CDR3 totals 12 residues. Germline CDR1 is LNHNV and CDR2 is YYDKDF (reference sequence). V shed 4 bases and J shed 2 bases, with 4 bases lying between them.